The 25 T cell receptor beta chains given below trace back to one sample, sequenced in a study of T cells in Graves' hyperthyroidism and ophthalmopathy. RNA transcripts gave rise to amplified TCR beta CDR3 regions. A first-round RT-PCR of the TCR CDR3 used the HTBI primer set. One entry per CDR3 protein results from TCRdb running MiXCR on the multiplex PCR reads. The sample lists about 660,000 distinct CDR3 sequences; roughly 46% were seen once. Input material: peripheral blood or thyroid tissue (not recorded which). The receptors shown here come from an adult man with Graves' disease, either hyperthyroidism or ophthalmopathy (not recorded which).

This clonotype has a count of ten or more. The chain joins TRBV2 to TRBJ1-1; possibly TRBD1 for D (6 bases). In germline, CDR1 is SNHLY, CDR2 FYNNEI. The CDR3 runs to 13 residues. Trimming stripped 6 bases from V and 4 bases from J, with 12 bases between. The CDR3, as DNA: TGTGCCAGCAGACAGGGTATCTCCACTGAAGCTTTCTTT. As protein: CASRQGISTEAFF.

The chain employs TRBV12-3 or TRBV12-4 and TRBJ1-5; 11 bases are a match to TRBD1. Trimming removed 6 bases from V and 10 bases from J; junction bases left unmatched: 8. The CDR3 covers 14 residues. The CDR3 protein is CASRRTGGNSPQHF. DNA of the CDR3: TGTGCCAGCAGAAGGACAGGGGGCAATTCACCCCAGCATTTT.

The chain has TRBV3-1 and TRBJ2-7; D gene uncertain. The CDR3 is made up of 12 amino acids. V shed 0 bases and J shed 9 bases, with 9 bases lying between them. Per germline, CDR1 LGHDT and CDR2 YNNKEL (reference sequence). CDR3 sequence reads: CASSQEGNPQYF. The CDR3 DNA reads TGTGCCAGCAGCCAAGAAGGGAACCCGCAGTACTTC.

This clonotype was counted a few times. V and J are TRBV25-1 and TRBJ1-1; D perhaps matches TRBD1 (6 bases). This CDR3 is built from 14 residues. V was trimmed by 11 bases and J by 1 base, leaving 17 bases between them. The germline V gene encodes CDR1 MGHDK and CDR2 SYGVNS. CDR3 nucleotide sequence: TGTGCCGGGAGGACAGCCCTAACGAACACTGAAGCTTTCTTT. Its protein product is CAGRTALTNTEAFF. Full variable domain (remainder filled in from reference TRBV25-1 and TRBJ1-1): EADIYQTPRYLVIGTGKKITLECSQTMGHDKMYWYQQDPGMELHLIHYSYGVNSTEKGDLSSESTVSRIRTEHFPLTLESARPSHTSQYLCAGRTALTNTEAFFGQGTRLTVV.

On this clonotype itself: Compared with germline, one end of the junction differs, possibly owing to a read error. This sequence joins TRBV7-9 and TRBJ1-2; D might be TRBD1 (6 bases). Per germline, CDR1 SEHNR and CDR2 FQNEAQ (reference sequence). The CDR3 loop spans 14 amino acids. This chain's CDR3 is CASSPGQITYGNTF. CDR3 DNA sequence: TGTGCCAGCAGCCCCGGACAGATCACCTATGGCAACACCTTC.

In regard to this clonotype: A read error may produce the germline difference seen at one junction end. The chain carries TRBV6-5 and TRBJ1-1; a possible D gene is TRBD1 (6 bases). This CDR3 region has 17 residues. Germline V gene data show CDR1 as MNHEY and CDR2 as SVGAGI. CDR3 DNA: TGTGCCACCAGTGATTTTACGGGGGGCATTGGCGACACTGAAGCTTTCTTT. Its translation is CATSDFTGGIGDTEAFF.

On this clonotype: At one boundary the junction diverges from the germline segment, which might be a read error. The V gene is TRBV24-1, the J gene TRBJ2-7, with TRBD1 matching 8 bases. The CDR3 runs 15 residues. The germline CDR1 and CDR2 sequences are KGHDR and SFDVKD. The CDR3 DNA sequence: TGTGCCAGCAGTGAAATTGGGACAGGCTTCTACGAGCAGTACTTC. The encoded protein is CASSEIGTGFYEQYF.

Worth noting for this clonotype: A read error is possible here, since a much larger clone lies one base away. This sequence joins TRBV7-9 and TRBJ1-2, with 8 bases lining up with TRBD1. The germline gives CDR1 SEHNR, CDR2 FQNEAQ (reference sequence). CDR3 length: 14 amino acids. With 5 bases clipped from V and 2 bases from J, the junction kept 4 bases outside the gene matches. CDR3 in DNA: TGTGCCAGCAGCATTAGGACAGGGAACTATGGCTACACCTTC. This gives the protein CASSIRTGNYGYTF.

This clonotype was picked up many times. The V gene is TRBV7-8, the J gene TRBJ1-1, with a possible D match to TRBD1 (5 bases). Germline assignment: CDR1 SGHVS and CDR2 FQNEAQ. The V end was cut by 5 bases, the J end by 1 base, with 17 bases between. The CDR3 consists of 16 residues. CDR3 amino acids: CASSIRDRGKNTEAFF. In nucleotides, the CDR3 is TGTGCCAGCAGCATAAGGGACCGCGGTAAGAACACTGAAGCTTTCTTT.

There are many counts of this clonotype. The chain recombines TRBV12-3 or TRBV12-4 with TRBJ1-2; TRBD1 is a possible D gene (6 bases). The V gene lost 6 bases and the J gene lost 4 bases, with 15 bases spanning the gap. The CDR3 loop spans 14 amino acids. The CDR3 bases are TGTGCCAGCAGCCCAACAAGGGGGGTCTATGGCTACACCTTC. Protein product: CASSPTRGVYGYTF.

This clonotype was counted ten times or more. The rearrangement joins TRBV24-1 to TRBJ1-1; weak D call: TRBD1 (5 bases). CDR3 size: 15 residues. From germline, CDR1 is KGHDR and CDR2 SFDVKD. The V end lost 9 bases, the J end lost 0 bases, and 16 bases lay between the germline ends. CDR3 in DNA: TGTGCCACCCGGAGGGACGGATCCATGAACACTGAAGCTTTCTTT. Translating it yields CATRRDGSMNTEAFF.

The V call is TRBV20-1, the J call TRBJ1-1, with TRBD1 as a possible D gene (5 bases). The V end lost 8 bases, the J end lost 1 base, and 17 bases lay between the germline ends. Germline V lookup: CDR1 DFQATT, CDR2 SNEGSKA (reference sequence). There are 14 residues in the CDR3. In DNA form, the CDR3 reads TGCAGTACCTCGGCGGGGCCCAGGAACACTGAAGCTTTCTTT. This encodes CSTSAGPRNTEAFF.

V gene TRBV4-1 combines with J gene TRBJ2-7, with D uncertain. The germline V gene encodes CDR1 MGHRA and CDR2 YSYEKL. The CDR3 is made up of 15 amino acids. V dropped 2 bases and J dropped 2 bases, with 13 bases sitting between them. CDR3 sequence reads: CASSQRHDVAYEQYF. The DNA for the CDR3 is TGCGCCAGCAGCCAAAGGCACGACGTAGCCTACGAGCAGTACTTC.

This clonotype has more than one count but fewer than ten. This rearrangement joins TRBV19 to TRBJ1-2, with unresolved D. Germline V gene lookup returns CDR1 LNHDA and CDR2 SQIVND (reference sequence). CDR3 length: 14 amino acids. Deletions cut 5 bases from V and 4 bases from J, with 14 bases between. The CDR3, as DNA: TGTGCCAGTAGTGCTTCGGGGAGCCCCTATGGCTACACCTTC. It codes for CASSASGSPYGYTF.

This clonotype was found a few times. One junction end does not reproduce the germline sequence, and a read error may be involved. The rearrangement joins TRBV24-1 to TRBJ1-5; possibly TRBD1 for D (6 bases). The CDR3 has 15 amino acids. Germline loops: CDR1 KGHDR, CDR2 SFDVKD. The CDR3 DNA sequence: TGTGCCAGCAGTAAAGACCCAGGGGGCAATCAGCCCCAGCATTTT. It specifies CASSKDPGGNQPQHF.

V usage is TRBV9 and J usage is TRBJ1-1, with D uncertain. This CDR3 is 16 amino acids long. Trimming took 0 bases from V and 1 from J, leaving 13 bases between them. Germline V gives CDR1 SGDLS, CDR2 YYNGEE. CDR3 DNA sequence: TGTGCCAGCAGCGTAGGGTCTAGGGCGGCGAACACTGAAGCTTTCTTT. Its translation is CASSVGSRAANTEAFF.

This clonotype was found a few times. J is TRBJ1-4 and V is TRBV19, with no clear D. Germline CDR1 and CDR2: LNHDA and SQIVND (reference sequence). The V end was cut by 4 bases, the J end by 7 bases, with 16 bases between. This CDR3 is 15 amino acids long. The CDR3 spells CASSSSAVSGEKLFF. The CDR3 bases are TGTGCCAGTAGTAGCTCAGCGGTTTCTGGTGAAAAACTGTTTTTT.

The chain employs TRBV7-8 and TRBJ1-3; the D gene is possibly TRBD1 (5 bases). CDR3 length equals 15 residues. Trimming removed 6 bases from V and 0 bases from J, with 12 bases in between. Germline-derived CDR1 and CDR2 are SGHVS and FQNEAQ. The CDR3 sequence is CASSTTASSGNTIYF. In DNA, the CDR3 is TGTGCCAGCAGTACGACAGCGAGCTCTGGAAACACCATATATTTT.

The chain employs TRBV10-3 and TRBJ1-4; possible D gene TRBD1, 5 bases. CDR1 is ENHRY and CDR2 is SYGVKD in the germline V gene. The V and J ends lost 6 bases and 3 bases respectively, with 11 bases between them. The CDR3 is made up of 14 amino acids. The CDR3 DNA reads TGTGCCATCAGCTCGGGACCGCCTAATGAAAAACTGTTTTTT. Its translation: CAISSGPPNEKLFF.

This clonotype was seen repeatedly, ten times or more. J is TRBJ1-1 and V is TRBV7-9, with 7 bases matching TRBD1. The V and J ends lost 1 base and 1 base, in that order; junction bases with no gene match: 6. There are 16 residues in the CDR3. Germline-derived CDR1 and CDR2 are SEHNR and FQNEAQ (reference sequence). Written as DNA, the CDR3 is TGTGCCAGCAGCTTAGTAATCGGGACAGCGAACACTGAAGCTTTCTTT. It is translated as CASSLVIGTANTEAFF.

This clonotype was recorded many times. The CDR3 is CASSLANRPGELFF. CDR3 coding DNA: TGCGCCAGCAGCTTGGCCAACAGACCCGGGGAGCTGTTTTTT. The chain carries TRBV5-1 and TRBJ2-2; D is unclear. This CDR3 contains 14 residues. Germline V gene sequence: CDR1 SGHRS, CDR2 YFSETQ. The germline V and J ends were trimmed by 0 bases and 6 bases, with 9 bases remaining between them. Complete variable domain (other parts from reference TRBV5-1 and TRBJ2-2): KAGVTQTPRYLIKTRGQQVTLSCSPISGHRSVSWYQQTPGQGLQFLFEYFSETQRNKGNFPGRFSGRQFSNSRSEMNVSTLELGDSALYLCASSLANRPGELFFGEGSRLTVL.

This clonotype was observed a handful of times. This rearrangement joins TRBV7-8 to TRBJ1-3; 8 positions agree with TRBD1. Germline V gene lookup returns CDR1 SGHVS and CDR2 FQNEAQ. This CDR3 contains 19 residues. The V gene end was trimmed by 8 bases and the J gene end by 5 bases; junction bases not matched to a gene: 23. CDR3 DNA sequence: TGTGCCAGCGGCCGGCTTACCAATGGGGACAGGCAAAAGCGAAACACCATATATTTT. Protein: CASGRLTNGDRQKRNTIYF.

This clonotype was observed many times. The chain recombines TRBV2 with TRBJ2-6; D not certain. CDR1 is SNHLY, CDR2 FYNNEI, per germline. V lost 3 bases, J lost 0 bases, and 6 bases lay in between. This CDR3 is built from 15 residues. This CDR3 reads CASSDGPSGANVLTF. CDR3 DNA sequence: TGTGCCAGCAGTGACGGCCCCTCTGGGGCCAACGTCCTGACTTTC.

A word on this clonotype: A read error is likely, as this CDR3 ends without the conserved phenylalanine or tryptophan. This chain connects TRBV7-9 to TRBJ1-1; 11 bases are shared with TRBD1. CDR3 length: 16 residues. V was pared by 1 base and J by 0 bases, with 1 base of the junction left unmatched. Germline CDR1 SEHNR, CDR2 FQNEAQ (reference sequence). This chain's CDR3 is CASSLGTGGVNTEAFL. CDR3 sequence (DNA): TGTGCCAGCAGCTTAGGGACAGGGGGCGTGAACACTGAAGCTTTCCTT.

This clonotype came up many times. The chain links TRBV2 to TRBJ1-2, with D uncertain. Germline CDR1 reads SNHLY; CDR2 reads FYNNEI. Trimming removed 5 bases from V and 7 bases from J, with 11 bases in between. The CDR3 covers 12 residues. The CDR3 DNA sequence: TGTGCCAGCAGTCGAGGACGGAGTGGCTACACCTTC. It encodes CASSRGRSGYTF. The full variable domain, in which reference TRBV2 and TRBJ1-2 provide the parts outside the CDR3, is EPEVTQTPSHQVTQMGQEVILRCVPISNHLYFYWYRQILGQKVEFLVSFYNNEISEKSEIFDDQFSVERPDGSNFTLKIRSTKLEDSAMYFCASSRGRSGYTFGSGTRLTVV.